A selection of T cell receptor beta chains follows, all from one sample in a study of shared clonotypes between healthy human individuals. Assay: immunoSEQ multiplex PCR; the TCRdb copy retains only in-frame clones and omits some. The sample holds millions of clones, 93% seen once. Sequencing used naive CD8+ T cells from PBMCs. These receptor sequences come from a man between 18 and 29 years old in good health. Some clones in this sample may be carry-over from other donors' samples. The conserved cysteine and the conserved F or W are not part of the CDR3 here.

TRBJ1-2,TRBV5-4,ASSFRTARMANYGYT
TRBJ2-1,TRBV15,ATSREKRQGWVEQF
TRBJ1-1,TRBV7-9,ASSPSLGFRRNTEAF
TRBJ2-3,TRBV11-3,ASSLSTTDTQY
TRBJ2-7,TRBV4-1,ASSQVTNGGLTYEQY
TRBJ1-4,TRBV7-9,ASSLAKEDIELF
TRBJ2-1,TRBV5-6,ASSPRQGPYNEQF
TRBJ2-1,TRBV2,ASTLLAGSYNEQF
TRBJ2-2,TRBV7-2,ASSSLAGTTGELF
TRBJ2-1,TRBV9,ASSVDRGTNNEQF
TRBJ2-2,TRBV27,ASRLAGGRTGELF
TRBJ2-2,TRBV6-1,ASSEGLYTGELF
TRBJ2-7,TRBV20-1,SAPLVGEQY
TRBJ2-2,TRBV27,ASSLALAGVTGELF
TRBJ2-7,TRBV27,ASSLSQGQISYEQY
TRBJ1-2,TRBV5-4,ASSLEGLRDGYT
TRBJ2-1,TRBV28,ASSFPQGPTNEQF
TRBJ2-7,TRBV30,AWSPPWAGDSEQY
TRBJ2-1,TRBV28,ASSGIYLGTRPSSYNEQF
TRBJ2-5,TRBV7-9,ASSLAIPEETQY
TRBJ1-2,TRBV29-1,SVDTTRGARGYGYT
TRBJ2-1,TRBV10-3,AISESWGGYNEQF
TRBJ1-4,TRBV11-2,ASSFTGATNEKLF
TRBJ2-3,TRBV27,ASSQLYLSGGLTDTQY
TRBJ2-2,TRBV10-3,AISDRAGVPGELF
TRBJ1-2,TRBV4-3,ASSQVYGQGHGYT
TRBJ2-7,TRBV9,ASSVGSDSYEQY
TRBJ2-7,TRBV27,ASRTIRQGYEQY
TRBJ2-1,TRBV7-3,ASSLKGQGNLLLADNEQF
TRBJ1-5,TRBV28,ASSFRTGGPQH
TRBJ2-7,TRBV27,ASSSISDSYEQY
TRBJ2-7,TRBV9,ASSALDSYEQY
TRBJ1-2,TRBV28,ASSFVGENYGYT
TRBJ2-2,TRBV7-6,ASSSRDRDTGELF
TRBJ1-1,TRBV28,ASSLSRGNTEAF
TRBJ2-1,TRBV19,ASSMAPSTEQF
TRBJ2-7,TRBV27,ASSLRGVLYEQY
TRBJ2-1,TRBV29-1,SGDRGVGYGNEQF
TRBJ2-1,TRBV7-9,ASSLGQGIDNEQF
TRBJ2-7,TRBV27,ASGVYEQY
TRBJ2-7,TRBV9,ASSAQGNEQY
TRBJ1-2,TRBV4-3,ASSQDSRGDYGYT